These T cell receptor beta chains were read from a single sample in a study of identical twins. TCRdb called the 5' RACE reads again in MiXCR, with one record for every CDR3 protein. The sample lists approximately 240,000 distinct CDR3 sequences, 11% to 15% occurring once. Source material: memory (CD45RO+) T cells sorted from blood. All receptors derive from a young woman in good health. Both conserved end residues are trimmed from each CDR3. Fields, in order: V gene, J gene, CDR3 protein.

>TRBV12-3/TRBV12-4|TRBJ1-5
ASKGQGPNQPQH
>TRBV5-6|TRBJ2-5
ASSHRRLGGETQY
>TRBV12-3/TRBV12-4|TRBJ1-4
ASTVTGEPEKLF
>TRBV7-9|TRBJ1-5
ASSWDDQPQH
>TRBV5-6|TRBJ1-5
ASSLEKYSNQPQH
>TRBV20-1|TRBJ2-4
SARDWSSGRAPKNIQY
>TRBV29-1|TRBJ1-1
SVLVNTEAF
>TRBV12-5|TRBJ2-1
ASALIGLAYNEQF
>TRBV18|TRBJ2-7
ASSPMAGYEQY
>TRBV9|TRBJ1-3
ASSVRDGGNTIY
>TRBV12-5|TRBJ1-5
ASGPFRDQPQH
>TRBV20-1|TRBJ2-7
SAQASGKGFYEQY
>TRBV15|TRBJ2-1
ATSRVVSNEQF
>TRBV15|TRBJ2-3
ATSRDRSADTQY
>TRBV9|TRBJ1-6
ASSVDEGGSPLH
>TRBV12-5|TRBJ2-7
ASGLAISMARIPHGEQY
>TRBV7-2|TRBJ2-1
ASSVSSSYNEQF
>TRBV18|TRBJ1-1
ASSPVGTGGNGEAF
>TRBV29-1|TRBJ2-1
SVSDRGAYNEQF
>TRBV7-9|TRBJ2-7
ASSSDRGSLEQY
>TRBV7-2|TRBJ2-7
ASSITGTSYEQY
>TRBV5-1|TRBJ2-1
ASSTRNPSGNEQF
>TRBV12-3/TRBV12-4|TRBJ2-1
ASSFLTGPSADEQF
>TRBV6-2/TRBV6-3|TRBJ2-3
ASSYSTTDTDTQY
>TRBV7-9|TRBJ2-3
ASSLVGGPLDTQY